This TCR beta chain was captured in a study of blood T cell repertoires in COVID-19. Study-level background: Researchers got acute and convalescent COVID-19 samples from the United States, Italy and Spain. Sources were T cells, B-cell-depleted T cells, or PBMCs; the material itself was cDNA or gDNA.

Losses at the gene ends were 6 bases for V and 2 bases for J; bases not matched to a gene: 24. The CDR3 covers 20 residues. Germline lookup yields CDR1 MDHEN and CDR2 SYDVKM. Seattle-derived patients entered the study during active infection and were followed longitudinally. Sequencing was performed with immunoSEQ multiplex PCR; in TCRdb, only in-frame clones are kept and a portion is missing. The sample yields around 250,000 clones, 75% to 90% seen once. Sequenced sample: peripheral blood. This TCR derives from a woman aged 70-85 years with COVID-19, enrolled during active disease. The rearrangement links TRBV28 to TRBJ1-1; 7 bases fit TRBD1. CDR3: CASSHQFQIQGRNFNTEAFF. In DNA form, the CDR3 reads TGTGCCAGCAGCCATCAATTCCAAATACAGGGGCGAAACTTCAACACTGAAGCTTTCTTT.